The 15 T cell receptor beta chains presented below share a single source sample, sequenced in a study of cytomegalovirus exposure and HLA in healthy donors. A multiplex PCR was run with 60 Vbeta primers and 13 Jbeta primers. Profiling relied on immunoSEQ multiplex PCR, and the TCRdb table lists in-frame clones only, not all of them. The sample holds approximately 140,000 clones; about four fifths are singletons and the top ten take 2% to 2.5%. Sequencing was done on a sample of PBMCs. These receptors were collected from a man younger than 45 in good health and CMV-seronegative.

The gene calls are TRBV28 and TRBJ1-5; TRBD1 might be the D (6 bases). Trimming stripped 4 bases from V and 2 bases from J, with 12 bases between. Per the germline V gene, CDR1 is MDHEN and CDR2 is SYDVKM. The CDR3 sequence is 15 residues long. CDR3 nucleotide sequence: TGTGCCAGCAGTTCAACAGGGCTGGGCAATCAGCCCCAGCATTTT. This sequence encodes CASSSTGLGNQPQHF.

The CDR3 is CASSPEMGLFNSPLHF. The CDR3 DNA sequence: TGCGCCAGCAGCCCGGAGATGGGGCTCTTTAATTCACCCCTCCACTTT. The chain joins TRBV5-1 to TRBJ1-6; D possibly corresponds to TRBD1 (5 bases). The CDR3 is 16 amino acids. Trimming shortened V by 4 bases and J by 6 bases, and 17 bases separated the two germline ends. The germline gives CDR1 SGHRS, CDR2 YFSETQ.

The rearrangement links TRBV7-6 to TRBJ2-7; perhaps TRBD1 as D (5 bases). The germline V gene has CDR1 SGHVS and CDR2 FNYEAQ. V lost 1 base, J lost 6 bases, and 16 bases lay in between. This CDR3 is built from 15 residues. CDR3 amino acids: CASSLVGGAALEQYF. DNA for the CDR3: TGTGCCAGCAGCTTAGTTGGTGGGGCGGCCCTCGAGCAGTACTTC.

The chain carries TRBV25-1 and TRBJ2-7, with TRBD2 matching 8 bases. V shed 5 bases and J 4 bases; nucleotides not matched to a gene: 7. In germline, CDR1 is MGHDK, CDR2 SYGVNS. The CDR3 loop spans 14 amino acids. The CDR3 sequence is CASSYGTRFYEQYF. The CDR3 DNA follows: TGTGCCAGCAGTTACGGGACTAGGTTTTACGAGCAGTACTTC.

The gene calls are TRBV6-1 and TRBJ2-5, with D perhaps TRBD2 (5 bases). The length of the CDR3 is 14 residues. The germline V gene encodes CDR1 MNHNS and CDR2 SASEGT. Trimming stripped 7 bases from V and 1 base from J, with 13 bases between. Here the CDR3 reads CASTRRQVQETQYF. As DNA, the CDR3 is TGTGCCAGCACCCGGAGGCAGGTCCAAGAGACCCAGTACTTC.

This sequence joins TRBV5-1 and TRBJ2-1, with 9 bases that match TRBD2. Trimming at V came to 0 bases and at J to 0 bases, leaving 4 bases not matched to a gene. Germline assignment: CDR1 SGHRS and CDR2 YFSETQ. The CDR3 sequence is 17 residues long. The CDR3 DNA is TGCGCCAGCAGCTTGGGACTAGCGGAAAGCTCCTACAATGAGCAGTTCTTC. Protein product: CASSLGLAESSYNEQFF.

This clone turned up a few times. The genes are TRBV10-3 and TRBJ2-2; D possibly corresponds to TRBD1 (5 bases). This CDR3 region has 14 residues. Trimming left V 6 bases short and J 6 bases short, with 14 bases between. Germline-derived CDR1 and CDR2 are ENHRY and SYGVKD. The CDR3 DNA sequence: TGTGCCATCAGCGAGGTCAGGGATGCCGGGGAGCTGTTTTTT. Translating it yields CAISEVRDAGELFF.

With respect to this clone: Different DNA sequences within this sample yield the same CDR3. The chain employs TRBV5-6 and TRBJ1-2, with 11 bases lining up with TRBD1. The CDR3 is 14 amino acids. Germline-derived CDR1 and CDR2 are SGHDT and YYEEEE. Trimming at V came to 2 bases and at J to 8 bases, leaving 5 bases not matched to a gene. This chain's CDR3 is CASSFGQGAGGYTF. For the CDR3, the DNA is TGTGCCAGCAGCTTCGGACAGGGGGCGGGCGGCTACACCTTC. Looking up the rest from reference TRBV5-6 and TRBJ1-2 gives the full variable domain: DAGVTQSPTHLIKTRGQQVTLRCSPKSGHDTVSWYQQALGQGPQFIFQYYEEEERQRGNFPDRFSGHQFPNYSSELNVNALLLGDSALYLCASSFGQGAGGYTFGSGTRLTVV.

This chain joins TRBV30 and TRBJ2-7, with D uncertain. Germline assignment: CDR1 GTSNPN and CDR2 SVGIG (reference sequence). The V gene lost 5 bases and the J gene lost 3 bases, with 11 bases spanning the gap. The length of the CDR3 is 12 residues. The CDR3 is CAWSAASYEQYF. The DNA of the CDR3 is TGTGCCTGGTCCGCAGCGAGCTACGAGCAGTACTTC.

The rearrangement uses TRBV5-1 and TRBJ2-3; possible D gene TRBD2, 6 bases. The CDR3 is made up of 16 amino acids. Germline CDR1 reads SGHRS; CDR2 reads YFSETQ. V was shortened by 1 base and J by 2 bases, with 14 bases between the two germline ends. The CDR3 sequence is CASSLNAGTLTDTQYF. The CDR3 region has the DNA TGCGCCAGCAGCTTGAACGCGGGAACCCTCACAGATACGCAGTATTTT.

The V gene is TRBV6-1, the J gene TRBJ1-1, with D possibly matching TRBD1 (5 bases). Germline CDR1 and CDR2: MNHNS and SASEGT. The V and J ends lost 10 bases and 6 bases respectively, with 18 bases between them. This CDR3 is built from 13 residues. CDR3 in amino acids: CATWQGLLAEAFF. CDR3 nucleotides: TGTGCCACTTGGCAGGGTCTGTTGGCTGAAGCTTTCTTT.

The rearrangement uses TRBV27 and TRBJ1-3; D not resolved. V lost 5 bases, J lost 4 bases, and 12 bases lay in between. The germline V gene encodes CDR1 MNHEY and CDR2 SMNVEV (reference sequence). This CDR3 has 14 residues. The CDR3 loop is CASSAAGIGNTIYF. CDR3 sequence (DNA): TGTGCCAGCAGTGCAGCGGGAATCGGAAACACCATATATTTT.

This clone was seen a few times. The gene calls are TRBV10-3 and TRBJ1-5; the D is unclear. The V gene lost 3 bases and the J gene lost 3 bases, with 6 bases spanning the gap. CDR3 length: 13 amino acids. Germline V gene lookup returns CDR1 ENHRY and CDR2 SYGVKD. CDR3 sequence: CAISETDNQPQHF. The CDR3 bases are TGTGCCATCAGTGAAACAGACAATCAGCCCCAGCATTTT.

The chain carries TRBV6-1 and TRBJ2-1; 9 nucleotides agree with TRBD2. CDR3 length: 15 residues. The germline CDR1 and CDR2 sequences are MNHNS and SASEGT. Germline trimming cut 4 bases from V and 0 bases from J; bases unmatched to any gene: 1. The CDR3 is CASSVSGSSYNEQFF. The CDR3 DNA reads TGTGCCAGCAGTGTTAGCGGGAGCTCCTACAATGAGCAGTTCTTC.

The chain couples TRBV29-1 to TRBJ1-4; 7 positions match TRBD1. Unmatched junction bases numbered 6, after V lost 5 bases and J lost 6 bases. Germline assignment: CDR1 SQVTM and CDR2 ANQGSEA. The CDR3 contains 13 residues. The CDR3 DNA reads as TGCAGCGTTACGGGACAGTCTTATGAAAAACTGTTTTTT. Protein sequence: CSVTGQSYEKLFF. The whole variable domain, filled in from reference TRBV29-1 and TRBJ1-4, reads SAVISQKPSRDICQRGTSLTIQCQVDSQVTMMFWYRQQPGQSLTLIATANQGSEATYESGFVIDKFPISRPNLTFSTLTVSNMSPEDSSIYLCSVTGQSYEKLFFGSGTQLSVL.